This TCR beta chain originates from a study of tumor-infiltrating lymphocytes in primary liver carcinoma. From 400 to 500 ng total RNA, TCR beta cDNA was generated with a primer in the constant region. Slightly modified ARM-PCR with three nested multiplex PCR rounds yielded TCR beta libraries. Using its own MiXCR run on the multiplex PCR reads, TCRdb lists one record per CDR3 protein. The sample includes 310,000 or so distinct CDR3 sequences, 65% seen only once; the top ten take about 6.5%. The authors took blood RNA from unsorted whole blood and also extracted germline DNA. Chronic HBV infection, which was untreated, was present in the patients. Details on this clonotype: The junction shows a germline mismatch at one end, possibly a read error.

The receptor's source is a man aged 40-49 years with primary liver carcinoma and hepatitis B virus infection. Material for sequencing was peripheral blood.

The CDR3 DNA sequence: TGCGCCTGCAGTCCGGTGACCGCCAAGCATTCACCCCTCCACTTT. Its protein product is CACSPVTAKHSPLHF. The chain is built from TRBV10-2 and TRBJ1-6; D unclear. Per the germline V gene, CDR1 is WSHSY and CDR2 is SAAADI. The CDR3 runs to 15 residues.